The 23 T cell receptor beta chains below were found in one sample sequenced in a study of regulatory T cells in long-lasting Graves disease. Indicated time point: persistent/refractory GD, antithyroid drugs over 5 years with positive TRAb. The authors made the TCR library using RNA they extracted from PBMCs. The authors built TCR beta libraries using iRepertoire HTBI primers and Arm-PCR of CDR3 regions. TCRdb re-derived calls from the multiplex PCR reads in MiXCR, one entry per CDR3 protein. The table shows hundreds of thousands of distinct CDR3 sequences, with around 20% occurring only once. The specimen was peripheral blood mononuclear cells (PBMCs), collected when the disease was refractory, from a patient treated with antithyroid drugs. These TCRs come from a female donor with Graves disease.

There are many counts of this clonotype. This chain joins TRBV3-1 and TRBJ2-5; TRBD1 matches at 9 bases. V trimming: 1 base; J trimming: 0 bases; junction bases outside the gene matches: 3. Germline V gives CDR1 LGHDT, CDR2 YNNKEL (reference sequence). The CDR3 loop spans 16 amino acids. CDR3 sequence (DNA): TGTGCCAGCAGCCAAGTCGGACAGGGGTACCAAGAGACCCAGTACTTC. It is translated as CASSQVGQGYQETQYF.

The table lists this clonotype with a few counts. The chain carries TRBV29-1 and TRBJ2-7, with no clear D. The CDR3 covers 12 residues. The germline V gene has CDR1 SQVTM and CDR2 ANQGSEA. The germline V and J ends were trimmed by 0 bases and 4 bases, with 7 bases remaining between them. CDR3 region: CSVEEGTYEQYF. CDR3 sequence (DNA): TGCAGCGTTGAAGAGGGCACGTACGAGCAGTACTTC.

In its sample, this clonotype was seen a few times. The chain couples TRBV5-1 to TRBJ1-2, with 9 bases identical to TRBD1. J was trimmed by 4 bases and V by 3 bases; bases with no gene match: 4. CDR3 size: 14 residues. Germline V CDR1 and CDR2: SGHRS, YFSETQ. CDR3 region: CASSYSTGGYGYTF. CDR3 DNA sequence: TGCGCCAGCAGCTACTCGACAGGGGGCTATGGCTACACCTTC.

This clonotype was seen repeatedly, ten times or more. The chain links TRBV6-5 to TRBJ1-2; weak D call: TRBD1 (5 bases). The germline V gene encodes CDR1 MNHEY and CDR2 SVGAGI. Between the trimmed V and J ends, which lost 2 bases and 0 bases, there was a span of 10 bases. The CDR3 runs 15 residues. The CDR3 sequence is CASSYGEGTNYGYTF. The CDR3 DNA sequence: TGTGCCAGCAGTTACGGGGAGGGGACTAACTATGGCTACACCTTC.

This clonotype was counted ten times or more. The chain joins TRBV6-2 or TRBV6-3 to TRBJ2-7; D uncertain. The CDR3 runs to 11 residues. Trimming took 9 bases from V and 8 from J, leaving 14 bases between them. Germline lookup yields CDR1 MNHEY and CDR2 SVGEGT. The DNA for the CDR3 is TGTGCCAGTAGGAGTGCTTACAAGCAGTACTTC. It is translated as CASRSAYKQYF.

A note on this clonotype: Lacking the conserved final phenylalanine or tryptophan, this CDR3 likely reflects a read error. The chain recombines TRBV7-8 with TRBJ2-5, with 8 bases fitting TRBD2. Trimming removed 4 bases from V and 2 bases from J; junction bases left unmatched: 9. The length of the CDR3 is 16 residues. Germline assignment: CDR1 SGHVS and CDR2 FQNEAQ. The CDR3 is CASSSTLAGLQETQYL. The CDR3 DNA sequence: TGTGCCAGCAGCTCAACCTTAGCGGGACTTCAAGAGACCCAGTACCTC.

This clonotype was counted a single time. A much larger clone is a single base away; this may be a read error. V usage is TRBV28 and J usage is TRBJ2-7; 13 nucleotides agree with TRBD2. CDR1 and CDR2 from the germline V gene are MDHEN and SYDVKM. Unmatched junction bases numbered 11, after V lost 4 bases and J lost 5 bases. The CDR3 sequence is 17 residues long. The CDR3 nucleotides are TGTGCCAGCAGTTCCGGACTAGCGGGAGTTCCATTCCACGAGCAGTACTTC. Its translation: CASSSGLAGVPFHEQYF.

This clonotype appeared once. Being one base from a much bigger clone, this may be a read error. The rearrangement uses TRBV6-9 and TRBJ1-1; D is unresolved. Germline V CDR1 and CDR2: MNHGY, SVAAGI. This CDR3 is built from 13 residues. The ends were cut back, 3 bases at V and 3 bases at J, with 8 bases in the middle. The CDR3 coding sequence is TGTGCCAGCAGTTACTCCGGACACACTGAAGCTTTCTTT. This encodes CASSYSGHTEAFF.

The J gene is TRBJ2-7, the V gene TRBV10-3; 8 bases line up with TRBD1. J was trimmed by 2 bases and V by 0 bases; bases with no gene match: 6. Germline loops: CDR1 ENHRY, CDR2 SYGVKD. The CDR3 has 16 amino acids. In DNA form, the CDR3 reads TGTGCCATCAGTGAGTCGACTGAGACAGGGGCCTACGAGCAGTACTTC. Amino acid sequence: CAISESTETGAYEQYF.

This clonotype was seen more than once but under ten times. This chain joins TRBV20-1 and TRBJ1-2; D uncertain. Germline loops: CDR1 DFQATT, CDR2 SNEGSKA (reference sequence). The V and J ends lost 3 bases and 4 bases respectively, with 15 bases between them. This CDR3 contains 14 residues. In DNA form, the CDR3 reads TGCAGTGCTAGTCTCAGACTCCTTGGCTATGGCTACACCTTC. Protein: CSASLRLLGYGYTF.

Concerning this clonotype: This may arise from a read error, as a much more abundant clone is one base away. As the CDR3 is not closed by the conserved phenylalanine or tryptophan, this likely results from a read error. The gene calls are TRBV6-5 and TRBJ2-5; D gene uncertain. CDR1 and CDR2 from the germline V gene are MNHEY and SVGAGI. This CDR3 region has 12 residues. Trimming removed 4 bases at V and 2 bases at J, with 5 bases between. The CDR3 region is CASSFAQETQYL. Written as DNA, the CDR3 is TGTGCCAGCAGTTTCGCACAAGAGACCCAGTACCTC.

This clonotype showed up just a few times. A much larger clone sits a single nucleotide away, making a read error possible. The J gene is TRBJ1-4, the V gene TRBV28; D ambiguous. This CDR3 contains 16 residues. From germline, CDR1 is MDHEN and CDR2 SYDVKM. The CDR3 protein is CASSYPTGRRYEKLSF. CDR3 in DNA: TGTGCCAGCAGTTACCCCACCGGGAGGAGGTATGAAAAACTGTCTTTT.

In its sample, this clonotype was seen many times. This rearrangement joins TRBV27 to TRBJ1-1; the D gene is possibly TRBD1 (5 bases). V was cut by 4 bases and J by 1 base, with 13 bases left in between. In germline, CDR1 is MNHEY, CDR2 SMNVEV (reference sequence). CDR3 size: 15 residues. DNA for the CDR3: TGTGCCAGCAGTTCTCTCGACAGACCGAACACTGAAGCTTTCTTT. This codes for CASSSLDRPNTEAFF.

This clonotype occurred many times. The chain links TRBV5-1 to TRBJ2-3; D remains ambiguous. Germline lookup yields CDR1 SGHRS and CDR2 YFSETQ. Between the trimmed V and J ends, which lost 1 base and 1 base, there was a span of 4 bases. The CDR3 consists of 13 residues. The CDR3, as DNA: TGCGCCAGCAGCTTGCTTCGCACAGATACGCAGTATTTT. It is translated as CASSLLRTDTQYF.

Regarding this clonotype: This may be a read error, as it is one base from a much larger clone. This chain uses TRBV6-2 or TRBV6-3 with TRBJ2-7; the match to TRBD1 covers 10 bases. The CDR3 totals 14 residues. Per germline, CDR1 MNHEY and CDR2 SVGEGT. Unmatched junction bases numbered 5, after V lost 7 bases and J lost 2 bases. CDR3 residues: CASNEGTGAYEQYF. The CDR3 DNA reads TGTGCCAGCAATGAAGGGACAGGGGCCTACGAGCAGTACTTC.

The CDR3 protein is CASSEAPRTVQETQYF. In DNA form, the CDR3 reads TGTGCCAGCAGCGAAGCCCCCCGGACGGTGCAAGAGACCCAGTACTTC. V usage is TRBV28 and J usage is TRBJ2-5; no firm D call. The germline V gene encodes CDR1 MDHEN and CDR2 SYDVKM. The CDR3 has 16 residues. V was shortened by 6 bases and J by 2 bases, with 19 bases between the two germline ends.

This clonotype was counted many times. V and J are TRBV12-3 or TRBV12-4 and TRBJ1-3; 8 bases map to TRBD1. This CDR3 is 13 amino acids long. V lost 5 bases and J lost 6; bases outside the gene matches: 3. The CDR3 here is CASSAGQANTIYF. CDR3 sequence (DNA): TGTGCCAGCAGTGCGGGACAGGCAAACACCATATATTTT.

This clonotype was counted ten times or more. The gene calls are TRBV24-1 and TRBJ2-7; D remains unclear. CDR1 KGHDR and CDR2 SFDVKD come from the germline V gene. This CDR3 has 11 residues. The V end was cut by 4 bases, the J end by 5 bases, with 5 bases between. The CDR3 loop is CATSDVHEQYF. The DNA of the CDR3 is TGTGCCACCAGTGACGTCCACGAGCAGTACTTC.

The sample holds many counts of this clonotype. Here the CDR3 reads CASRPGQTNYGYTF. CDR3 DNA: TGTGCCAGCAGGCCGGGACAGACTAACTATGGCTACACCTTC. This rearrangement joins TRBV12-3 or TRBV12-4 to TRBJ1-2; 7 bases line up with TRBD1. The junction had 4 bases not matched to a gene; V was cut back by 6 bases and J by 0 bases. CDR3 length equals 14 residues.

In its sample, this clonotype was seen many times. The chain has TRBV6-1 and TRBJ1-5; D ambiguous. Germline CDR1 is MNHNS and CDR2 is SASEGT. This CDR3 spans 16 amino acids. Trimming took 2 bases from V and 0 from J, leaving 11 bases between them. The CDR3 is CASSERAHISNQPQHF. CDR3 DNA: TGTGCCAGCAGTGAAAGAGCGCATATTAGCAATCAGCCCCAGCATTTT.

This clonotype was recorded at least ten times. The chain recombines TRBV25-1 with TRBJ2-5; 11 bases agree with TRBD2. V lost 2 bases, J lost 4 bases, and 3 bases stayed unmatched. Germline loops: CDR1 MGHDK, CDR2 SYGVNS. The CDR3 loop spans 15 amino acids. The CDR3, as DNA: TGTGCCAGCAGTGAACTGGGACTAGCGGCAGAGACCCAGTACTTC. The encoded protein is CASSELGLAAETQYF.

This clonotype was detected ten times or more. This chain joins TRBV28 and TRBJ1-1, with D perhaps TRBD1 (6 bases). With 3 bases removed from V and 0 bases from J, the gap between germline ends came to 14 bases. The CDR3 runs 16 residues. Looked up from germline, CDR1 is MDHEN and CDR2 is SYDVKM. CDR3 nucleotides: TGTGCCAGCAGTTTGCCGGGACAACCCATGAACACTGAAGCTTTCTTT. This translates into CASSLPGQPMNTEAFF.

This chain uses TRBV4-2 with TRBJ1-3, with D possibly TRBD1 on 5 matching bases. Germline loops: CDR1 LGHNA, CDR2 YNFKEQ. The V and J ends lost 1 base and 4 bases respectively, with 11 bases between them. The CDR3 has 15 residues. The CDR3 DNA sequence: TGTGCCAGCAGCCAAGCGGGGCAGTCCGGAAACACCATATATTTT. It codes for CASSQAGQSGNTIYF.